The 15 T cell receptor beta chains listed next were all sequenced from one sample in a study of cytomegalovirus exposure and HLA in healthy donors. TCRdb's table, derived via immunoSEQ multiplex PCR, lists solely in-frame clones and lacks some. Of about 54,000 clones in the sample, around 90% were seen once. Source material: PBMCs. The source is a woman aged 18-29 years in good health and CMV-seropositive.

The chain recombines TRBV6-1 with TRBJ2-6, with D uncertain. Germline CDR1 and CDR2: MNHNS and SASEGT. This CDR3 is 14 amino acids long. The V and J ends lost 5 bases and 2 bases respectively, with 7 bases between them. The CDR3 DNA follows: TGTGCCAGCAGTCCCGAGCCTGGGGCCAACGTCCTGACTTTC. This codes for CASSPEPGANVLTF.

CDR3 loop: CASSRGQGADYEQYF. CDR3 DNA sequence: TGTGCCAGCAGCAGGGGACAGGGGGCGGACTACGAGCAGTACTTC. The chain joins TRBV5-4 to TRBJ2-7; 12 nucleotides agree with TRBD1. Germline V CDR1 and CDR2: SGHNT, YYREEE (reference sequence). V dropped 4 bases and J dropped 3; count of bases not matched to a gene: 5. The CDR3 is 15 residues long.

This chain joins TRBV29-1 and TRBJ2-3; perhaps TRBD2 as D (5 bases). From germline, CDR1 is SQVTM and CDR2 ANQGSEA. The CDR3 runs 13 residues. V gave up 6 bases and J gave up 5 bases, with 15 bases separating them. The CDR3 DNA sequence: TGCAGCGTCGGAACTAGTTTGGTAGATACGCAGTATTTT. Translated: CSVGTSLVDTQYF.

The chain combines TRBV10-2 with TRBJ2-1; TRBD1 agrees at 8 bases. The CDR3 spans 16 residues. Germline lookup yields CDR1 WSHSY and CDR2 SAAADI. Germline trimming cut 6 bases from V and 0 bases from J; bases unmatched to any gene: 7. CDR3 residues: CASRARTGSSYNEQFF. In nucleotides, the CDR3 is TGCGCCAGCAGGGCCAGGACAGGGAGCTCCTACAATGAGCAGTTCTTC.

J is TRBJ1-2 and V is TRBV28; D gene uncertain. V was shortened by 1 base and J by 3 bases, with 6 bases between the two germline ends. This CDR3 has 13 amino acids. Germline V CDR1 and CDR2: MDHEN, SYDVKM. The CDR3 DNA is TGTGCCAGCAGTTTATATCCGTACTATGGCTACACCTTC. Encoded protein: CASSLYPYYGYTF.

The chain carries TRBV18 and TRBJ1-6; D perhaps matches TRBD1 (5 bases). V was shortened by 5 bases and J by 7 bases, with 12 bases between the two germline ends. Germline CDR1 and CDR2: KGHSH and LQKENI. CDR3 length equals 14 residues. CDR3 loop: CASSTTETNSPLHF. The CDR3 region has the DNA TGTGCCAGCTCAACGACAGAGACCAATTCACCCCTCCACTTT.

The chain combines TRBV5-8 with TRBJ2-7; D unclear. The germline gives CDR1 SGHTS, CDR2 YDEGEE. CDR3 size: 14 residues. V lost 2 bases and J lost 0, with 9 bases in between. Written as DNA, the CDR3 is TGTGCCAGCAGCTTTGAGGAGAGCTCCTACGAGCAGTACTTC. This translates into CASSFEESSYEQYF.

The CDR3 sequence is CASREVGGYGYTF. The CDR3 nucleotides are TGTGCCAGCAGAGAGGTTGGAGGCTATGGCTACACCTTC. The V call is TRBV2, the J call TRBJ1-2; no definite D call. Germline V lookup: CDR1 SNHLY, CDR2 FYNNEI. Trimming took 6 bases from V and 4 from J, leaving 12 bases between them. The CDR3 extends over 13 amino acids.

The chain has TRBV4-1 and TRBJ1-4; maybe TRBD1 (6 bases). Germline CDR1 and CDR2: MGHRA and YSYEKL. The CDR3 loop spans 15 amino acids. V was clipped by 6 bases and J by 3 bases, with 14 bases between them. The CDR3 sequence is CASSPGESPNEKLFF. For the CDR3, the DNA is TGCGCCAGCAGTCCAGGGGAATCACCTAATGAAAAACTGTTTTTT.

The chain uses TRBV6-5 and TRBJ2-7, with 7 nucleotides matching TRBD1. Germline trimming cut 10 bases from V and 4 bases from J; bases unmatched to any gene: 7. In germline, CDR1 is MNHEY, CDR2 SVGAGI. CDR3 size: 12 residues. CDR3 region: CATINRGYEQYF. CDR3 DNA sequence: TGTGCCACTATCAACAGGGGTTACGAGCAGTACTTC.

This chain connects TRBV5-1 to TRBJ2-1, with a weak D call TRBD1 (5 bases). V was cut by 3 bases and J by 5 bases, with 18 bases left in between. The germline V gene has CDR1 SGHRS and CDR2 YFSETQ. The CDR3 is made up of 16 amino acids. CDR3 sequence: CASSSLTLDSNNEQFF. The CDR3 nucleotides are TGCGCCAGCAGCTCACTCACCCTTGACAGCAACAATGAGCAGTTCTTC.

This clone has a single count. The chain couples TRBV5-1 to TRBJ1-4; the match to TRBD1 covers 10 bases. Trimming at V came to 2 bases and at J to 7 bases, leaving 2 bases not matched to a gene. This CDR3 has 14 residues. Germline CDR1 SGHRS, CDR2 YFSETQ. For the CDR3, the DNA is TGCGCCAGCAGCTTCGGACAGGGGGGTGAAAAACTGTTTTTT. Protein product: CASSFGQGGEKLFF.

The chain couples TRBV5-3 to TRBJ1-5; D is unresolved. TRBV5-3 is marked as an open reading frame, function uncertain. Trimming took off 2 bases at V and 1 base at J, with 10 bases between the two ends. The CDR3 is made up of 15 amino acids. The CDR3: CARSFSGRSNQPQHF. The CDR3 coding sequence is TGTGCCAGAAGCTTTTCGGGGAGAAGCAATCAGCCCCAGCATTTT.

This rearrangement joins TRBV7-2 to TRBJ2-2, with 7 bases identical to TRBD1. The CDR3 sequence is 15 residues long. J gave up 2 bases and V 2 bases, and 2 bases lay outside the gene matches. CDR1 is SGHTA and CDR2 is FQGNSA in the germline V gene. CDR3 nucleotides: TGTGCCAGCAGCTTACGACAGGGAAACACCGGGGAGCTGTTTTTT. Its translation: CASSLRQGNTGELFF. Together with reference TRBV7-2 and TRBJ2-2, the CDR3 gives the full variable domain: GAGVSQSPSNKVTEKGKDVELRCDPISGHTALYWYRQSLGQGLEFLIYFQGNSAPDKSGLPSDRFSAERTGGSVSTLTIQRTQQEDSAVYLCASSLRQGNTGELFFGEGSRLTVL.

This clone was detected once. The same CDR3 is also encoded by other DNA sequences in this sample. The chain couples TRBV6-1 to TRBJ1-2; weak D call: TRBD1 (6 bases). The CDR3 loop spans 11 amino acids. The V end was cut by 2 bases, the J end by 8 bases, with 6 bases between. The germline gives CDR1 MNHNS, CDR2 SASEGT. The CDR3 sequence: CASSERGGYTF. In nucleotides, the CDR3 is TGTGCCAGCAGTGAAAGGGGGGGCTACACCTTC.